This entry describes one T cell receptor beta chain. Its antigen is not known. CDR1 is LGHDT and CDR2 is YNNKEL in the germline V gene (reference sequence). V lost 4 bases to trimming and J lost 7 bases; unmatched junction nucleotides: 13. The CDR3 is 16 residues long. For the second PCR, which ran for roughly 7 to 11 cycles, a sample-barcoded 5' primer and a J-beta primer mix were used. TCRdb reprocessed the 5' RACE reads via MiXCR and lists one record per CDR3 protein. The table has 1.5 million or so distinct CDR3 sequences, roughly 40% seen once. The data belong to a study of blood T cells in healthy people across ages. Study outcomes and limitations: There was no known CMV status for donors, so expanded clonotype changes were possibly confounded. In older individuals, TCR beta diversity per million T cells was lower, falling roughly linearly with age.

Donors ranged from about 6 to 95 years old and were healthy Caucasians in Russia. For every donor, a draw yielded around 10 milliliters of peripheral blood. The receptor was derived from a woman aged 18-29 years in good health. The material sequenced was blood. The chain joins TRBV3-1 to TRBJ2-7; TRBD2 aligns across 10 bases. CDR3 coding DNA: TGTGCCAGCAGCCCCTCCCTAGCGGGAGAATTCTATGAGCAGTACTTC. Its protein product is CASSPSLAGEFYEQYF.